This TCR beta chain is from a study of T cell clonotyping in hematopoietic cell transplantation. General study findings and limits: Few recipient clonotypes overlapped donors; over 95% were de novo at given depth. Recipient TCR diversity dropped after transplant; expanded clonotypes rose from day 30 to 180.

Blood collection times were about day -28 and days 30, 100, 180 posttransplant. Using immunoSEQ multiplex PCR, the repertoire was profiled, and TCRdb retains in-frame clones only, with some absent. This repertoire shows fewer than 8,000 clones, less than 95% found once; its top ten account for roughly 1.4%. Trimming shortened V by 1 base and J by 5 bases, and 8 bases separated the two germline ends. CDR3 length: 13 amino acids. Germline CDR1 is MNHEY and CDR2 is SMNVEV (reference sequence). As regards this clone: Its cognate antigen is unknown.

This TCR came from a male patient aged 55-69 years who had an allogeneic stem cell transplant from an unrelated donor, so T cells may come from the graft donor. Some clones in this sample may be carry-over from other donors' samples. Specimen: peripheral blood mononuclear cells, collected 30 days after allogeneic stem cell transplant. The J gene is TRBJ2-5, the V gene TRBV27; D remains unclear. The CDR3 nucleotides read TGTGCCAGCAGTTTATTTCCGTATGAGACCCAGTACTTC. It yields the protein CASSLFPYETQYF.